This T cell receptor (beta chain) was recorded in a study of OX40 agonist ivuxolimab in advanced cancers. Study-wide background: Participants could have had prior anti-PD-1, anti-PD-L1 or anti-CTLA-4 therapy, and 40% had some. Two patients with cutaneous melanoma and one with hepatocellular carcinoma, three in total, showed partial responses.

Germline trimming cut 2 bases from V and 2 bases from J; bases unmatched to any gene: 4. This CDR3 region has 16 residues. From germline, CDR1 is MNHEY and CDR2 SVGAGI. Clones were sequenced by immunoSEQ multiplex PCR, and TCRdb holds only the in-frame ones, with some missing. The sample includes 55,000 to 65,000 clones, around 86% of them seen just once. The source is an adult with an advanced solid tumor such as melanoma, head and neck, liver or kidney cancer. The material sequenced was CD4+ or CD8+ T cells sorted from blood, taken in a trial of the OX40 agonist ivuxolimab. This chain links TRBV6-5 with TRBJ2-2; TRBD1 matches 8 bases. The CDR3 DNA sequence: TGTGCCAGCAGTTACCGGACAGGGCCCAACACCGGGGAGCTGTTTTTT. Translation: CASSYRTGPNTGELFF.